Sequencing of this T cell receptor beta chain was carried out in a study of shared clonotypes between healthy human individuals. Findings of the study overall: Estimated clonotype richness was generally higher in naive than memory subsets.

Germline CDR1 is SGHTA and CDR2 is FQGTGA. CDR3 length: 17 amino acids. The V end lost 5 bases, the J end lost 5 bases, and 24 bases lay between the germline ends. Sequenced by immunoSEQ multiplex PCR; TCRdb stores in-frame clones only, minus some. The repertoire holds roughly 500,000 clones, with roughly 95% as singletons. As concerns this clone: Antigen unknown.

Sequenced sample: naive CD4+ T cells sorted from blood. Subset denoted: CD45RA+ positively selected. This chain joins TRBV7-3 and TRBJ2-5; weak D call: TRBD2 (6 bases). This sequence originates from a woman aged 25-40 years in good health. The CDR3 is CASSISGPSSGGETQYF. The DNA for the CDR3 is TGTGCCAGCAGCATAAGCGGGCCGAGTTCGGGTGGGGAGACCCAGTACTTC.